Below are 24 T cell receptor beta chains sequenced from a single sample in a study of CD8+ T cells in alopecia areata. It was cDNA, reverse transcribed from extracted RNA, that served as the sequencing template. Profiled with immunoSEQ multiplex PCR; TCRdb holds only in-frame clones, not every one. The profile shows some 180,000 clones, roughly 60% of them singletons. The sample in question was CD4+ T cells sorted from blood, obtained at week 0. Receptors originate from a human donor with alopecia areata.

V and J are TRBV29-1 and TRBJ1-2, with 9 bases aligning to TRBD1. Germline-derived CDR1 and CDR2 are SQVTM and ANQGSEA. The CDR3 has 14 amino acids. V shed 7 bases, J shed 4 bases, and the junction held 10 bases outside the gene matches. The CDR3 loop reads CSAIEQGAIYGYTF. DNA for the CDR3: TGCAGCGCGATTGAACAGGGGGCCATCTATGGCTACACCTTC.

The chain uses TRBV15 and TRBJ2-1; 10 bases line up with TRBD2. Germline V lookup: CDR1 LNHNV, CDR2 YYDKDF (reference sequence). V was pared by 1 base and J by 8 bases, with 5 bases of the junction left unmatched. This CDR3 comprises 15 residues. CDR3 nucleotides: TGTGCCACCAGCAGAGGTAGCGGGGGGCTCGATGAGCAGTTCTTC. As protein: CATSRGSGGLDEQFF.

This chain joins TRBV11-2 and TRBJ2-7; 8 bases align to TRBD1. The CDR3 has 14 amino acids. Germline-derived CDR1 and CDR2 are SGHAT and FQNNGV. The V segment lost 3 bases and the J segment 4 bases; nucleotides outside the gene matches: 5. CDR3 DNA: TGTGCCAGCAGCTTGATGCAGGGGGCTTACGAGCAGTACTTC. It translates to CASSLMQGAYEQYF.

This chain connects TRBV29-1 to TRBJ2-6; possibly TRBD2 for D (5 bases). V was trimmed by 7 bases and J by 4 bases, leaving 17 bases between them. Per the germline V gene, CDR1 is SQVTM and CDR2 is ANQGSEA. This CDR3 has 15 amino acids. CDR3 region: CSAIGSGNGANVLTF. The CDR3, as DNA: TGCAGCGCCATTGGGTCCGGGAACGGGGCCAACGTCCTGACTTTC. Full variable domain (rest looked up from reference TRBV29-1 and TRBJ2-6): SAVISQKPSRDICQRGTSLTIQCQVDSQVTMMFWYRQQPGQSLTLIATANQGSEATYESGFVIDKFPISRPNLTFSTLTVSNMSPEDSSIYLCSAIGSGNGANVLTFGAGSRLTVL.

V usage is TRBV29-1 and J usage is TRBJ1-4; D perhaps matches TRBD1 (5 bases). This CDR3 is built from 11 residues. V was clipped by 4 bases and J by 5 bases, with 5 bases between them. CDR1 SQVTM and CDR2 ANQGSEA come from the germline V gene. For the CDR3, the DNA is TGCAGCGTTGGACAGAATGAAAAACTGTTTTTT. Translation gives CSVGQNEKLFF.

The DNA for the CDR3 is TGTGCCAGCAGCGTAGGTGACGATGGCTACACCTTC. Translating gives CASSVGDDGYTF. V is TRBV9 and J is TRBJ1-2, with D hard to call. Germline V gene sequence: CDR1 SGDLS, CDR2 YYNGEE. V lost 0 bases and J 6 bases, leaving 6 bases between the germline ends. This CDR3 contains 12 residues. The entire variable domain, with the rest obtained from reference TRBV9 and TRBJ1-2, is as follows: DSGVTQTPKHLITATGQRVTLRCSPRSGDLSVYWYQQSLDQGLQFLIQYYNGEERAKGNILERFSAQQFPDLHSELNLSSLELGDSALYFCASSVGDDGYTFGSGTRLTVV.

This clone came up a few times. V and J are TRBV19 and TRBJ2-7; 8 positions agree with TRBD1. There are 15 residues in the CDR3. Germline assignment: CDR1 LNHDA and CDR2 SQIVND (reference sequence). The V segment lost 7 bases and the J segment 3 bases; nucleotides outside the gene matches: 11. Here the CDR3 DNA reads TGTGCCAGTACCACCGCCGCGACAGGGGTCTACGAGCAGTACTTC. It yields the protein CASTTAATGVYEQYF.

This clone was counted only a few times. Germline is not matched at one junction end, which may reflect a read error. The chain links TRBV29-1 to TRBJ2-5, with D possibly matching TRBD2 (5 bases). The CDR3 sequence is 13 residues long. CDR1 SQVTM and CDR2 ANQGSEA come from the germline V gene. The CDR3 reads CSVEGYGLETQYF. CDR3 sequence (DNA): TGCAGCGTGGAAGGTTATGGACTAGAGACCCAGTACTTC.

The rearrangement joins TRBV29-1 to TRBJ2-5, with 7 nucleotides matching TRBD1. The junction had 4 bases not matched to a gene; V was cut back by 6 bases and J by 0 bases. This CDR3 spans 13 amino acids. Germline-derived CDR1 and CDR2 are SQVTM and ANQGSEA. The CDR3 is CSVRDSYQETQYF. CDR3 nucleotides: TGCAGCGTGAGGGACAGTTACCAAGAGACCCAGTACTTC. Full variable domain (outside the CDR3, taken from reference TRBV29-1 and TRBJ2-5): SAVISQKPSRDICQRGTSLTIQCQVDSQVTMMFWYRQQPGQSLTLIATANQGSEATYESGFVIDKFPISRPNLTFSTLTVSNMSPEDSSIYLCSVRDSYQETQYFGPGTRLLVL.

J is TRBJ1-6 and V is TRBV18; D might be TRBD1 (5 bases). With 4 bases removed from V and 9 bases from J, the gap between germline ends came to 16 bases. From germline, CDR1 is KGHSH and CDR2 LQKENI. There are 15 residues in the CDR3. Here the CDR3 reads CASSQGVAAGSPLHF. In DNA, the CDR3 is TGTGCCAGCTCACAAGGGGTGGCAGCGGGTTCACCCCTCCACTTT.

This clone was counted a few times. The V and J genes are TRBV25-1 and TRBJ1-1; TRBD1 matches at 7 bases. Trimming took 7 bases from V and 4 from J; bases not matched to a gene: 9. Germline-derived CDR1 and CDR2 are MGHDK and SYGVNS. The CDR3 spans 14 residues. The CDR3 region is CASNPDRAGTEAFF. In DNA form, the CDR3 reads TGTGCCAGCAATCCCGACAGGGCGGGCACTGAAGCTTTCTTT.

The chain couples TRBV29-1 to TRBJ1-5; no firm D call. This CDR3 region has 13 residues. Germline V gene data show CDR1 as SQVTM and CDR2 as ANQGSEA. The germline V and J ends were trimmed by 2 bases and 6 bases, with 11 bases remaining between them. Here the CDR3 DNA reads TGCAGCGTTGAAACTGGGGAAGGTCAGCCCCAGCATTTT. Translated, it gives CSVETGEGQPQHF.

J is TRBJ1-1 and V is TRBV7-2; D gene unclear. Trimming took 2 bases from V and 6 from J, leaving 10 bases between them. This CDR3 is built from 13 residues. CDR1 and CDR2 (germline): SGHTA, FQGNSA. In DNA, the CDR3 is TGTGCCAGCAGCTTAAAGGGAATCGCTGAAGCTTTCTTT. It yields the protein CASSLKGIAEAFF. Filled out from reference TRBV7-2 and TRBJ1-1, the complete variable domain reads GAGVSQSPSNKVTEKGKDVELRCDPISGHTALYWYRQSLGQGLEFLIYFQGNSAPDKSGLPSDRFSAERTGGSVSTLTIQRTQQEDSAVYLCASSLKGIAEAFFGQGTRLTVV.

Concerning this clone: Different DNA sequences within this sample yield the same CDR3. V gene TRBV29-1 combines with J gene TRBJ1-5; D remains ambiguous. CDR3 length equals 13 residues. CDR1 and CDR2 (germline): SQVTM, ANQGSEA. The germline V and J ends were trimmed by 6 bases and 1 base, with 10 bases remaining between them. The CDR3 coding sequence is TGCAGCGTCTCCACGGGGAGCAATCAGCCCCAGCATTTT. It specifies CSVSTGSNQPQHF.

The CDR3 loop is CASRSGTEAKNIQYF. The CDR3, as DNA: TGTGCCAGCAGATCCGGGACGGAAGCCAAAAACATTCAGTACTTC. This sequence joins TRBV6-5 and TRBJ2-4; either TRBD1 or TRBD2 may supply D (5 bases each). Trimming pared 6 bases from V and 0 bases from J, leaving 12 bases between. CDR1 and CDR2 (germline): MNHEY, SVGAGI. This CDR3 contains 15 residues.

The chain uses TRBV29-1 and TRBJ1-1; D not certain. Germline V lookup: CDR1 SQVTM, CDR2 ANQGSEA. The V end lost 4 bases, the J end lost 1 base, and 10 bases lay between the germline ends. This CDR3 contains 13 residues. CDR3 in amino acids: CSVGVDPNTEAFF. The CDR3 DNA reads TGCAGCGTTGGGGTCGACCCGAACACTGAAGCTTTCTTT.

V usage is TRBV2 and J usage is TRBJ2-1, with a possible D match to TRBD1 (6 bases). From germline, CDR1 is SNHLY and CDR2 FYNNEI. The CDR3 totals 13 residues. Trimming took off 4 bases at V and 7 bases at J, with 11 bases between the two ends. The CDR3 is CASSAGQWNEQFF. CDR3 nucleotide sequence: TGTGCCAGCAGTGCCGGACAGTGGAATGAGCAGTTCTTC.

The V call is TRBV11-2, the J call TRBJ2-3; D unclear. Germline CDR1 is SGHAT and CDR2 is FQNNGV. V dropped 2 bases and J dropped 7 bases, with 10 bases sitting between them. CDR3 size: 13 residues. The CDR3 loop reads CASSLPPANTQYF. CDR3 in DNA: TGTGCCAGCAGCTTACCCCCCGCGAATACGCAGTATTTT.

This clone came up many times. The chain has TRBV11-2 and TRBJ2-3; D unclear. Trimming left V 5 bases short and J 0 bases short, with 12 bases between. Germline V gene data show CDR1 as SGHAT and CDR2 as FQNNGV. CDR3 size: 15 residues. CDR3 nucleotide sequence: TGTGCCAGCAGCCAACTACCGGCTAGCACAGATACGCAGTATTTT. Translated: CASSQLPASTDTQYF. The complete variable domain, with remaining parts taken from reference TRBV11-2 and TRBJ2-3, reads EAGVAQSPRYKIIEKRQSVAFWCNPISGHATLYWYQQILGQGPKLLIQFQNNGVVDDSQLPKDRFSAERLKGVDSTLKIQPAKLEDSAVYLCASSQLPASTDTQYFGPGTRLTVL.

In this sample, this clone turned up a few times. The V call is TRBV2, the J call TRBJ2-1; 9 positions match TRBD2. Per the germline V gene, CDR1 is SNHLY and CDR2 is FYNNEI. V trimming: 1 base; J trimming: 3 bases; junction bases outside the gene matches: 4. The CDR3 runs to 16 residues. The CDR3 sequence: CASSEGLAGIYNEQFF. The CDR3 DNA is TGTGCCAGCAGTGAAGGGCTAGCGGGGATCTACAATGAGCAGTTCTTC.

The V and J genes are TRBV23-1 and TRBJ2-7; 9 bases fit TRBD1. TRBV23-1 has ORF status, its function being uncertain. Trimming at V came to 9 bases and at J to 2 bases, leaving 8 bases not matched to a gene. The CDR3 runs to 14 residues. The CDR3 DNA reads TGCGCCAGTAAGCCCGGGACAGGGCCCTACGAGCAGTACTTC. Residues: CASKPGTGPYEQYF.

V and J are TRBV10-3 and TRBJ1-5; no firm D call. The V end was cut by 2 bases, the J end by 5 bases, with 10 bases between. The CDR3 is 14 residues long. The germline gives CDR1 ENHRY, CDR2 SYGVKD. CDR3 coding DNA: TGTGCCATCAGTGAGAGCCAGTCGGATCAGCCCCAGCATTTT. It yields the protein CAISESQSDQPQHF.

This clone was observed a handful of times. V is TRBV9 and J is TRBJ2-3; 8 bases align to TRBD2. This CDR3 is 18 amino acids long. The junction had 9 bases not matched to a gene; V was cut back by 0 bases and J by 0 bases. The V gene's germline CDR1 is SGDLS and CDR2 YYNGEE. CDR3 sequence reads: CASSVAPVGGESTDTQYF. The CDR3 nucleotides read TGTGCCAGCAGCGTAGCTCCTGTCGGGGGGGAGAGCACAGATACGCAGTATTTT.

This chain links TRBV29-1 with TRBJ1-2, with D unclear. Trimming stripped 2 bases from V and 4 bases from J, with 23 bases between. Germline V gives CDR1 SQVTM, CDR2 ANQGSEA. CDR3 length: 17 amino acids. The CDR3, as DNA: TGCAGCGTTGAACCGAAGGTTGATACTACGTACAGCTATGGCTACACCTTC. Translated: CSVEPKVDTTYSYGYTF. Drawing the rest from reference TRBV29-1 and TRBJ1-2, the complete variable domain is SAVISQKPSRDICQRGTSLTIQCQVDSQVTMMFWYRQQPGQSLTLIATANQGSEATYESGFVIDKFPISRPNLTFSTLTVSNMSPEDSSIYLCSVEPKVDTTYSYGYTFGSGTRLTVV.